The clone carrying this T cell receptor beta chain was seen more than once but under ten times. The antigen is undetermined. The data belong to a study of T-cell reconstitution after alpha-beta-depleted transplantation in children. V was cut by 0 bases and J by 4 bases, with 16 bases left in between. The germline CDR1 and CDR2 sequences are DFQATT and SNEGSKA (reference sequence). This CDR3 contains 16 residues. Preparation of the TCRbeta library involved a method that used unique molecular identifiers. TCRdb recomputed calls from the PCR reads with MiXCR, one row per CDR3 protein. This table holds hundreds of thousands of distinct CDR3 sequences, more than 20% found once. Study results and caveats: A year had passed since transplant, and T-cell counts and diversity by then came mostly from newly produced T cells.

This chain links TRBV20-1 with TRBJ2-1; the D gene could be TRBD1 or TRBD2 (6 bases each). This clonotype originated in a female patient between 2 and 15 years old who had a stem cell transplant for congenital amegakaryocytic thrombocytopenia, so the T cells may come from the graft donor. Sequenced material: PBMCs, mostly from graft donor cells, taken 360 days after TCRalphabeta/CD19-depleted stem cell transplant. The CDR3 spells CSARESSAGHYNEQFF. The CDR3 region has the DNA TGCAGTGCTAGAGAATCTTCTGCGGGACATTACAATGAGCAGTTCTTC.